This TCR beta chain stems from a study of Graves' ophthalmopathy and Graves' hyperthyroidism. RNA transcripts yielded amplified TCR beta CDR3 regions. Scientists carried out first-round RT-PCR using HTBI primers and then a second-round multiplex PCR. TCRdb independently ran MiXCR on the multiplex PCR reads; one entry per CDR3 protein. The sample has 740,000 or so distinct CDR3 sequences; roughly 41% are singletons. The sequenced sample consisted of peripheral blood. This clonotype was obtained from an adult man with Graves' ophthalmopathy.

CDR3 region: CASVGPDSPLHF. DNA for the CDR3: TGTGCCAGCGTAGGTCCCGATTCACCCCTCCACTTT. V is TRBV7-9 and J is TRBJ1-6; D gene uncertain. Germline V gene sequence: CDR1 SEHNR, CDR2 FQNEAQ (reference sequence). The CDR3 is 12 residues long. V lost 8 bases and J 8 bases, leaving 10 bases between the germline ends.